The present T cell receptor (beta chain) was sequenced within a study of identical twins. Overall study findings and caveats: Invariant cells of the MAIT and iNKT types might have partly distorted the zero-insertion analyses.

J gave up 2 bases and V 2 bases, and 9 bases lay outside the gene matches. The length of the CDR3 is 18 residues. CDR1 is KGHDR and CDR2 is SFDVKD in the germline V gene. This clonotype was observed a handful of times. Its antigen is not known. Template switching created a universal primer site, and the cDNA included unique molecular identifiers. TCRdb called the 5' RACE reads again in MiXCR, with one record for every CDR3 protein. The table has some 1,600,000 distinct CDR3 sequences, less than 35% seen once. The V call is TRBV24-1, the J call TRBJ2-3; 10 bases are shared with TRBD1. The sequence came from a newborn girl in good health. Source material: cord blood. DNA of the CDR3: TGTGCCACCAGTGATTACGCCGGACAGGGGGATCTCACAGATACGCAGTATTTT. Protein product: CATSDYAGQGDLTDTQYF.